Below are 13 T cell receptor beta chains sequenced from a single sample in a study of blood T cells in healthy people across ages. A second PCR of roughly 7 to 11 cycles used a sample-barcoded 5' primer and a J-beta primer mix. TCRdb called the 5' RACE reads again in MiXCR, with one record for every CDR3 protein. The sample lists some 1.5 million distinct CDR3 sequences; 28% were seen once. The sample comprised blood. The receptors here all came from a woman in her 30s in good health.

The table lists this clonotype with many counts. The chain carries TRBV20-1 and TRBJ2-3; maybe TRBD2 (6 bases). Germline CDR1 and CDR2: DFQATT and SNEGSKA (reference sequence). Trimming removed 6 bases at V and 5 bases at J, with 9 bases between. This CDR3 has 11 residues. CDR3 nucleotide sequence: TGCAGTGCCCGGGACTTAGATACGCAGTATTTT. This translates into CSARDLDTQYF.

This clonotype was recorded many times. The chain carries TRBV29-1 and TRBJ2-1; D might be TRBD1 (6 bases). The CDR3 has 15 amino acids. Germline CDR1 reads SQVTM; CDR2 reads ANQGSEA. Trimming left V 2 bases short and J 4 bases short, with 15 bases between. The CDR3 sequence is CSVEIVQGRYNEQFF. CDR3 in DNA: TGCAGCGTTGAAATCGTCCAGGGGCGATACAATGAGCAGTTCTTC.

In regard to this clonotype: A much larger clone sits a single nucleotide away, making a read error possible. This chain's CDR3 is CASSPGLNWERFF. The CDR3 nucleotides read TGTGCCAGCAGTCCGGGACTAAACTGGGAGCGGTTCTTC. The V call is TRBV6-5, the J call TRBJ2-1, with 7 bases that match TRBD2. The CDR3 loop spans 13 amino acids. Germline V lookup: CDR1 MNHEY, CDR2 SVGAGI.

CDR3 in DNA: TGTGCCAGCTCACCACTCCCCTCAACTAGTCAGGGCACAGATACGCAGTATTTT. Translated: CASSPLPSTSQGTDTQYF. This chain connects TRBV18 to TRBJ2-3; possibly TRBD2 for D (5 bases). This CDR3 has 18 amino acids. Germline loops: CDR1 KGHSH, CDR2 LQKENI. The V gene lost 1 base and the J gene lost 1 base, with 18 bases spanning the gap.

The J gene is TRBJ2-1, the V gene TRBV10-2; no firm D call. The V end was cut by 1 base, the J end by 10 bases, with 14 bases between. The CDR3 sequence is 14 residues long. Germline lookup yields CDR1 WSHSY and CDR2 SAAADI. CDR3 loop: CASSEFSVMGEQFF. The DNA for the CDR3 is TGCGCCAGCAGTGAGTTTTCTGTGATGGGAGAGCAGTTCTTC.

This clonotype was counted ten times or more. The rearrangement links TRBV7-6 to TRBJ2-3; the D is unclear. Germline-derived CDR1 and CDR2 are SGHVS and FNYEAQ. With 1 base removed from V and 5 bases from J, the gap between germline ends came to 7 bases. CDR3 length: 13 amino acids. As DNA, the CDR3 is TGTGCCAGCAGCTTAGTGGCGAGAGATACGCAGTATTTT. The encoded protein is CASSLVARDTQYF. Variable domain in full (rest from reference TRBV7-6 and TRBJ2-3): GAGVSQSPRYKVTKRGQDVALRCDPISGHVSLYWYRQALGQGPEFLTYFNYEAQQDKSGLPNDRFSAERPEGSISTLTIQRTEQRDSAMYRCASSLVARDTQYFGPGTRLTVL.

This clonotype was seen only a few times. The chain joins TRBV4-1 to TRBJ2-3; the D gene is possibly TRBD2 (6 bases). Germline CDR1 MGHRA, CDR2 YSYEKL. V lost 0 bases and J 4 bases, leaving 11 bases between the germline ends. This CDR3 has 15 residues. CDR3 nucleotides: TGCGCCAGCAGCCAAGAAGACGGGGGTGCAGATACGCAGTATTTT. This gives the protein CASSQEDGGADTQYF.

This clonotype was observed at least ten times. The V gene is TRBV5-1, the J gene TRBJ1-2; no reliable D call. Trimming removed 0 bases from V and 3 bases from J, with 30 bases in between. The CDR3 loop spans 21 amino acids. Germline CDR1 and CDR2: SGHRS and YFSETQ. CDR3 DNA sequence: TGCGCCAGCAGCTTGGGAACAAAACGGTGGCCCGCCGGGCCTGCGGACTATGGCTACACCTTC. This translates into CASSLGTKRWPAGPADYGYTF.

Here the CDR3 reads CASSLVGSQETQFF. The CDR3 DNA follows: TGTGCCAGCAGCTTAGTCGGCAGCCAAGAGACCCAGTTCTTC. The chain joins TRBV7-2 to TRBJ2-1, with D hard to call. The germline V gene has CDR1 SGHTA and CDR2 FQGNSA. The V end lost 1 base, the J end lost 13 bases, and 17 bases lay between the germline ends. The CDR3 loop spans 14 amino acids.

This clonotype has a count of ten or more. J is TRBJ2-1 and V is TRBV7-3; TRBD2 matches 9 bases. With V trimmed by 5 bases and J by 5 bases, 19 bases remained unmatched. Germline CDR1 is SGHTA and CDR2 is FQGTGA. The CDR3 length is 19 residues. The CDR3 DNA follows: TGTGCCAGCAGCCCACAAGCGATGCGGGGGGGCACCGTGAACAATGAGCAGTTCTTC. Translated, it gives CASSPQAMRGGTVNNEQFF.

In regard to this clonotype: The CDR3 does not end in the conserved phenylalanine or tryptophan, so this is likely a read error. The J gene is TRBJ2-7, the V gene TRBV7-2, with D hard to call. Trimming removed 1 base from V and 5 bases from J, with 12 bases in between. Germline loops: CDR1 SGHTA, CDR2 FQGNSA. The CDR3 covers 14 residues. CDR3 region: CASSLVRPPDEQYS. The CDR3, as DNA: TGTGCCAGCAGCTTAGTGCGGCCCCCCGACGAGCAGTACTCC.

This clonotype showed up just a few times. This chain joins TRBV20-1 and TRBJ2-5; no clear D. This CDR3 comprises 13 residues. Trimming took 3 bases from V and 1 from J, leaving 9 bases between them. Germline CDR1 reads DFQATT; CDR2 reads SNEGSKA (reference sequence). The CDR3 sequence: CSASQGPQETQYF. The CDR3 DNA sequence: TGCAGTGCTAGTCAAGGACCCCAAGAGACCCAGTACTTC.

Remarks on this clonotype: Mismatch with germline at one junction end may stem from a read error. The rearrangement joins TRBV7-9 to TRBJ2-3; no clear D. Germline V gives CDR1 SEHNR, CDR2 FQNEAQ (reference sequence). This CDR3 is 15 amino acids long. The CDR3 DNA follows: TGTGTCAGCAGCTTAGGTATCGGCCCGACGGATACGCAGTATTTT. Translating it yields CVSSLGIGPTDTQYF.